This T cell receptor (beta chain) came from a study of T cell changes during pregnancy in multiple sclerosis. Assay: immunoSEQ multiplex PCR; the TCRdb copy retains only in-frame clones and omits some. The sample lists almost 65,000 clones; about nine tenths were seen once. Germline assignment: CDR1 SGDLS and CDR2 YYNGEE. V dropped 7 bases and J dropped 0 bases, with 17 bases sitting between them. This CDR3 has 16 amino acids. Here the sequenced sample was peripheral blood, taken in the first trimester of pregnancy. The chain carries TRBV9 and TRBJ1-3; a possible D gene is TRBD1 (5 bases). The TCR originated in a female donor with multiple sclerosis, enrolled in a pregnancy study. The CDR3 DNA sequence: TGTGCCAGCCCCTCCGCGGGGGAATACTCTGGAAACACCATATATTTT. Its protein is CASPSAGEYSGNTIYF.